A selection of T cell receptor beta chains follows, all from one sample in a study of blood T cell repertoires in COVID-19. Data came from immunoSEQ multiplex PCR; TCRdb stores just in-frame clones and leaves some out. The table shows some 350,000 clones, with 75% to 90% occurring only once. Sequencing input: PBMCs or T cells enriched from blood (not recorded which). Receptor source: a man between 18 and 35 years old who had recovered from COVID-19. Each CDR3 is given with its conserved first and last residue. The D gene is left open where the match is weak.

j_gene	v_gene	d_gene	CDR3aa	CDR3nt
TRBJ1-5	TRBV7-2	.	CASSSMGGNQPQHF	TGTGCCAGCAGCTCCATGGGGGGGAATCAGCCCCAGCATTTT
TRBJ2-3	TRBV11-2	TRBD2	CASSQGTLAGGRPDTQYF	TGTGCCAGCAGCCAGGGGACACTAGCGGGGGGGCGCCCAGATACGCAGTATTTT
TRBJ2-7	TRBV5-1	.	CASTPVGGQQGREQYF	TGCGCCAGCACCCCGGTGGGGGGACAACAGGGGCGTGAGCAGTACTTC
TRBJ1-1	TRBV24-1	TRBD1	CATSYRGNTEAFF	TGTGCCACCAGCTACAGGGGGAACACTGAAGCTTTCTTT
TRBJ2-7	TRBV7-3	TRBD2	CASSTSGGPFYEQYF	TGTGCCAGCAGCACGAGCGGGGGGCCGTTCTACGAGCAGTACTTC
TRBJ1-4	TRBV14	.	CASSPRGGAPGGKLFF	TGTGCCAGCAGCCCCAGGGGAGGGGCCCCAGGCGGAAAACTGTTTTTT
TRBJ2-5	TRBV6-5	.	CASSMSGLEETQYF	TGTGCCAGCAGCATGAGCGGACTCGAAGAGACCCAGTACTTC
TRBJ1-1	TRBV7-9	.	CASSLGAAAEAFF	TGTGCCAGCAGCTTGGGAGCGGCGGCTGAAGCTTTCTTT
TRBJ2-7	TRBV29-1	.	CSVDGPYSYEQYF	TGCAGCGTTGATGGGCCCTATTCCTACGAGCAGTACTTC
TRBJ2-1	TRBV6-5	.	CASSYVGGKGFNEQFF	TGTGCCAGCAGTTACGTGGGCGGGAAGGGTTTCAATGAGCAGTTCTTC
TRBJ1-5	TRBV28	.	CASSLVGDNQPQHF	TGTGCCAGCAGTTTAGTAGGGGACAATCAGCCCCAGCATTTT
TRBJ1-5	TRBV30	.	CAWSGGHEQPQHF	TGTGCCTGGAGTGGAGGTCACGAACAGCCCCAGCATTTT
TRBJ1-2	TRBV28	TRBD1	CATMTGGAYGYTF	TGTGCCACCATGACAGGGGGCGCCTATGGCTACACCTTC
TRBJ2-6	TRBV7-2	TRBD2	CASSIAGLAIPGANVLTF	TGTGCCAGCAGCATCGCGGGACTAGCGATCCCCGGGGCCAACGTCCTGACTTTC
TRBJ1-5	TRBV5-1	.	CASSFSGDQPQHF	TGCGCCAGCAGCTTCTCAGGGGACCAGCCCCAGCATTTT
TRBJ2-1	TRBV28	.	CASSLVGGNEQFF	TGTGCCAGCAGTTTAGTAGGGGGCAATGAGCAGTTCTTC
TRBJ2-1	TRBV2	TRBD2	CASSEQRGEQFF	TGTGCCAGCAGTGAACAGCGGGGTGAGCAGTTCTTC